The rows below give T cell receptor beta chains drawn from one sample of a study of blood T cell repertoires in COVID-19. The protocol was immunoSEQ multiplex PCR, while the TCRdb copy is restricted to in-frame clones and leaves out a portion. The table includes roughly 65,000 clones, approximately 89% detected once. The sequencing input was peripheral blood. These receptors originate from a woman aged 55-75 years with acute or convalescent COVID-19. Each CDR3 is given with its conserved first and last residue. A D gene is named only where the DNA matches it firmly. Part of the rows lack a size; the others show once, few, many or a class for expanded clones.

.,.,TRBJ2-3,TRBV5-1,TGCGCCAGCAGCTTGGGGGCCTACCCCCGTTTGGCAGATACGCAGTATTTT,CASSLGAYPRLADTQYF
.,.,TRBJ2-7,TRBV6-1,TGTGCCAGCAGTGAAACAGGCGGCCCCGAGCAGTACTTC,CASSETGGPEQYF
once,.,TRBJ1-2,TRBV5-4,TGTGCCAGCAGCCCCGCGGATTCGGGAGGCTACACCTTC,CASSPADSGGYTF
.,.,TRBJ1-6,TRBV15,TGTGCCACCAGCAGAGCAGGGGTCGGGGTATTTGATTCACCCCTCCACTTT,CATSRAGVGVFDSPLHF
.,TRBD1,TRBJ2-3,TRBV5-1,TGCGCCAGCAGCTTGTACTCCAGGGGGAGCACAGATACGCAGTATTTT,CASSLYSRGSTDTQYF
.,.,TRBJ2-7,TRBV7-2,TGTGCCAGCGGGGCAGGCTACGAGCAGTACTTC,CASGAGYEQYF
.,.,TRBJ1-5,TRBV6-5,TGTGCCAGCAGCTCGGGGGATTATAGCAATCAGCCCCAGCATTTT,CASSSGDYSNQPQHF
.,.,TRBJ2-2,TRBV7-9,TGTGCCAGCCTCCCAGGGGCTGCCGGGGAGCTGTTTTTT,CASLPGAAGELFF
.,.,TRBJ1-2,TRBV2,TGTGCCAGCAGTGAAACAGTTAACTATGGCTACACCTTC,CASSETVNYGYTF
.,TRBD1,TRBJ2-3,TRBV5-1,TGCGCCAGCAGCTTGTATTCAGGGGGCGCGGGAGATACGCAGTATTTT,CASSLYSGGAGDTQYF
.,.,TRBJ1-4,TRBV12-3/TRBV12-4,TGTGCCAGCACCTTCACTAATGAAAAACTGTTTTTT,CASTFTNEKLFF
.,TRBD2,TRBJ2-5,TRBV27,TGTGCCAGCAGTTTTGGACTAGCGGGGGGCTCAGAGACCCAGTACTTC,CASSFGLAGGSETQYF
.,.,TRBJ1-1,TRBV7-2,TGTGCCAGCAGCTTACTTCGGTCGTCCACTGAAGCTTTCTTT,CASSLLRSSTEAFF
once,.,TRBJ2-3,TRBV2,TGTGCCAGCAGTGAAAGAGTAGATACGCAGTATTTT,CASSERVDTQYF
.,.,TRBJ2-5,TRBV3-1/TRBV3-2,TGTGCCAGCAGCCAAGTGGGGGGTCAAGAGACCCAGTACTTC,CASSQVGGQETQYF
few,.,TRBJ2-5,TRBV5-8,TGTGCCAGCAGGGGCTATCTCTGGACCCAGTACTTC,CASRGYLWTQYF
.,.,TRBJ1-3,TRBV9,TGTGCCAGCAGCGTTGGGGGGGCGCAGGGAAACACCATATATTTT,CASSVGGAQGNTIYF
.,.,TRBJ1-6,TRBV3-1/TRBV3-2,TGTGCCAGCAGCCCTTACCGGAGTTACTCCTATAATTCACCCCTCCACTTT,CASSPYRSYSYNSPLHF
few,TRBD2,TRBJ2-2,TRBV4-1,TGCGCCAGCAGCCAGGCTAGCGGGGGATACACCGGGGAGCTGTTTTTT,CASSQASGGYTGELFF
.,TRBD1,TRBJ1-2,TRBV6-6,TGTGCCAGCAGTTTCCCTACAGGGGGCTATGGCTACACCTTC,CASSFPTGGYGYTF
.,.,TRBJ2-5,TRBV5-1,TGCGCCAGCAGCTTGGACCCTGGAGGTCAGACCCAGTACTTC,CASSLDPGGQTQYF
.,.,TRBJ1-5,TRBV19,TGTGCCAGTAGGACCGACAGGATTAGCAATCAGCCCCAGCATTTT,CASRTDRISNQPQHF
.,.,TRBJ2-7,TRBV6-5,TGTGCCAGCCGGACACCGAGCTCCTACGAGCAGTACTTC,CASRTPSSYEQYF
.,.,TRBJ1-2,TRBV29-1,TGCAGCGTTGAAGCCCTGGGGGGGAGTGGCTACACCTTC,CSVEALGGSGYTF
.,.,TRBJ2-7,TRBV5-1,TGCGCCAGCAGCTTGGCCGGAGGACTGGATACCGAGCAGTACTTC,CASSLAGGLDTEQYF
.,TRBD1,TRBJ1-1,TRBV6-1,TGTGCCAGCAGTGATACAGGGGATCGGACTGAAGCTTTCTTT,CASSDTGDRTEAFF
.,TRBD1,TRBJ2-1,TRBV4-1,TGCGCCAGCAGCTCCCTGTCGGGACAGGGGGCAAATGAGCAGTTCTTC,CASSSLSGQGANEQFF
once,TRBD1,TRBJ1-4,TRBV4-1,TGCGCCAGCAATACCGGGACAGGGGGTAGGGAAAAACTGTTTTTT,CASNTGTGGREKLFF
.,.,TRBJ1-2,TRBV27,TGTGCCAGCATGGGCTCAGGGCTCTATGGCTACACCTTC,CASMGSGLYGYTF
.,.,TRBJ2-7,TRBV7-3,TGTGCCAGCAGCCCAAGGGGGGGCAGAGAGCAGTACTTC,CASSPRGGREQYF
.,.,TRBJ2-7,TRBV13,TGTGCCAGCAGCTTTCTTAGGGGTTCCTACGAGCAGTACTTC,CASSFLRGSYEQYF
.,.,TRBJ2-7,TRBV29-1,TGCAGCGTTGAAGGGGGGCCGGAATTGGGGAACGAGCAGTACTTC,CSVEGGPELGNEQYF
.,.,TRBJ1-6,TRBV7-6,TGTGCCAGCAGCTTATCGGGGAAAGCCTCACCCCTCCACTTT,CASSLSGKASPLHF
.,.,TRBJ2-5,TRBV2,TGTGCCAGCAGTGAGCCAGGTCAAGAGACCCAGTACTTC,CASSEPGQETQYF
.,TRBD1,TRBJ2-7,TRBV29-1,TGCAGCGTCGCCGGACAGGAAACCTACGAGCAGTACTTC,CSVAGQETYEQYF
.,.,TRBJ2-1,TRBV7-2,TGTGCCAGCAGAGAGCCGGGACACGATGAGCAGTTCTTC,CASREPGHDEQFF
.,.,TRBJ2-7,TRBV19,TGTGCCAGTAGTATAGGCAGGGCCTCCTACGAGCAGTACTTC,CASSIGRASYEQYF
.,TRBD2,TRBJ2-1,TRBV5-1,TGCGCCAGCAGCTTGGAGGCTAGCGGGGGGTACAATGAGCAGTTCTTC,CASSLEASGGYNEQFF
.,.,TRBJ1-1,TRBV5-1,TGCGCCAGCAGCCCACAGGGCTTGAACACTGAAGCTTTCTTT,CASSPQGLNTEAFF
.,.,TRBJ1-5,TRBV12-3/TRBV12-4,TGTGCCACCCGGTTTTTACCCCAGCCCCAGCATTTT,CATRFLPQPQHF
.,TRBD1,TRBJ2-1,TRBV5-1,TGCGCCAGCAGCTTGGTGGGACAGGGCCGTAACAATGAGCAGTTCTTC,CASSLVGQGRNNEQFF